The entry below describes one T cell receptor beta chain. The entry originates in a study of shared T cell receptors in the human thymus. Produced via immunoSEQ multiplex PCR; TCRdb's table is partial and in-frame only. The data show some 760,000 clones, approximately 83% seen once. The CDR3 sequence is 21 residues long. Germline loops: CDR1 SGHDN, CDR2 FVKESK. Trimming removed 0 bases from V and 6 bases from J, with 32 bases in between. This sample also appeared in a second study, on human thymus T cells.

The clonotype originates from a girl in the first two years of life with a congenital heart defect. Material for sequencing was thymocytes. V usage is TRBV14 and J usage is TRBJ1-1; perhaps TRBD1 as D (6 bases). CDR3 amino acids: CASSQERSLPTGTTLRAEAFF. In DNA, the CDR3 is TGTGCCAGCAGCCAAGAGAGGTCCCTACCGACAGGAACGACCCTTAGGGCTGAAGCTTTCTTT.